What follows is one T cell receptor (beta chain) and its context. The target antigen is unknown. Germline V lookup: CDR1 SGHTA, CDR2 FQGNSA. V was clipped by 7 bases and J by 6 bases; unmatched bases: 6. The CDR3 is made up of 14 amino acids. This specimen comes from a study of beta chain features in type 1 diabetes. Study in general: In all, 85 million to 130 million sorted cells from all samples were analyzed.

Study-wide findings and caveats: Among patients, naive, central memory and Treg TCRB repertoires appeared more similar than among healthy donors. Type 1 diabetes patients showed a moderate but significant shortening of TCRB CDR3s in all four CD4+ subsets.

Of the isolated RNA, all was reverse transcribed, and so the sequenced material was expressed TCRB transcripts. Libraries were prepared by immunoSEQ multiplex PCR; TCRdb keeps only in-frame clonotypes and omits some of them. The sample yields under 300,000 clones, around 21% seen once. The chain uses TRBV7-2 and TRBJ2-1; 10 positions match TRBD1. Sequences were obtained from naive CD4+ T cells from blood. The origin of this receptor is a woman between 35 and 50 years old with type 1 diabetes. The CDR3 DNA reads as TGTGCCAGCATCCCGGGACAGGGGCGCAATGAGCAGTTCTTC. Amino acid sequence: CASIPGQGRNEQFF.